This T cell receptor beta chain is drawn from a study of blood T cell repertoires in COVID-19. As for the study in general: Sites across the United States, Italy and Spain contributed samples from acute and convalescent COVID-19. PBMCs, B-cell-depleted T cells, or T cells provided the cDNA or gDNA that made up the material.

This CDR3 is 17 amino acids long. Germline V gene sequence: CDR1 MNHNS, CDR2 SASEGT. Trimming took 4 bases from V and 5 from J; bases not matched to a gene: 10. Profiled with immunoSEQ multiplex PCR; TCRdb holds only in-frame clones, not every one. The sample shows a few hundred thousand clones, roughly four fifths of them seen only once. This clone was counted once. The TCR comes from a woman aged 60 to 75 with acute or convalescent COVID-19. The V gene is TRBV6-1, the J gene TRBJ1-5, with 11 bases fitting TRBD1. Sequenced material: peripheral blood. CDR3 DNA sequence: TGTGCCAGCAGTGTCCGCTTTTGGGGACAGGGGGATCAGCCCCAGCATTTT. It codes for CASSVRFWGQGDQPQHF.